This T cell receptor (beta chain) was recovered during a study of blood T cell repertoires in COVID-19. Across the whole study: Italy, Spain and the United States were the sources of the convalescent and acute COVID-19 samples. Sources were T cells, B-cell-depleted T cells, or PBMCs; the material itself was cDNA or gDNA.

In the authors' methods: Amplified reference gene primers provided the basis for estimating nucleated cell counts. Method: immunoSEQ multiplex PCR; TCRdb's copy keeps in-frame clones and lacks some. For V, J and clone size, that table is used; D and trimming come from the DNA. The sample contains some 150,000 clones, 75% to 90% of which appear only once. Germline lookup yields CDR1 SGHTA and CDR2 FQGNSA. This CDR3 contains 15 residues. V was pared by 1 base and J by 8 bases, with 6 bases of the junction left unmatched. The TCR originated in a woman between 55 and 75 years old with active COVID-19. The sample comprised peripheral blood. The V call is TRBV7-2, the J call TRBJ1-5; 9 bases agree with TRBD1. The CDR3 DNA follows: TGTGCCAGCAGCTTAGGGGACAGGGTGGAGGAGCCCCAGCATTTT. Translated: CASSLGDRVEEPQHF.